The 15 T cell receptor beta chains below all came from one sample that was sequenced in a study of blood T cells in healthy people across ages (dated by TCRdb to 2013 to 2016). Libraries were built with 5' RACE. Sequencing was performed on an Illumina HiSeq 2500. A second PCR of about 6 to 12 cycles was run with a J-beta primer mix and a sample-barcoded 5' primer. Using fastp at Q25 and MiXCR, TCRdb reprocessed the public reads and kept productive beta chains. Merged by CDR3 protein, the rows form single entries marked with the most common genes and DNA. The sample has some 1.5 million distinct CDR3 sequences on record, 42% of them singletons. The ten biggest clones cover 4% of the sample. The sequenced material came from blood. All receptors come from a woman aged 18-29 years in good health.

This chain links TRBV9 with TRBJ2-7; tentatively, D is TRBD2 (6 bases). CDR1 and CDR2 (germline): SGDLS, YYNGEE. V was trimmed by 3 bases and J by 3 bases, leaving 13 bases between them. The CDR3 contains 14 residues. The CDR3 nucleotides read TGTGCCAGCAGCGGTGGAGGGGAAGGCTACGAGCAGTACTTC. Amino acid sequence: CASSGGGEGYEQYF.

This clonotype has a handful of counts. J is TRBJ2-7 and V is TRBV9, with unresolved D. The V end lost 0 bases, the J end lost 0 bases, and 7 bases lay between the germline ends. There are 14 residues in the CDR3. Germline V gene lookup returns CDR1 SGDLS and CDR2 YYNGEE. The CDR3 region has the DNA TGTGCCAGCAGCGTAGGCCCCCGCTCCTACGAGCAGTACTTC. Residues: CASSVGPRSYEQYF.

A note on this clonotype: At one of its ends the junction is not consistent with the germline gene, which may arise from a read error. CDR3 bases: TGCGCCGGCAGCCTTGGGTTCGGACAGGGAGGCCATGGCTACACCTTC. It encodes CAGSLGFGQGGHGYTF. J is TRBJ1-2 and V is TRBV5-1; 8 positions agree with TRBD1. CDR1 is SGHRS and CDR2 is YFSETQ in the germline V gene. The CDR3 is 16 residues long.

This clonotype has a handful of counts. The V call is TRBV11-2, the J call TRBJ1-1, with unresolved D. Trimming pared 3 bases from V and 4 bases from J, leaving 15 bases between. The CDR3 is 15 residues long. CDR1 is SGHAT, CDR2 FQNNGV, per germline. The CDR3 DNA reads TGTGCCAGCAGCTTTGGTTTGAGGAGAGGCACTGAAGCTTTCTTT. The encoded protein is CASSFGLRRGTEAFF.

The genes are TRBV7-9 and TRBJ2-4, with D tentatively TRBD1 (6 bases). Germline values: CDR1 SEHNR, CDR2 FQNEAQ (reference sequence). V lost 3 bases and J lost 13, with 13 bases in between. CDR3 length: 12 amino acids. CDR3 sequence (DNA): TGTGCCAGCAGCTTCCGGGACACTACCCAGTACTTC. Translation gives CASSFRDTTQYF.

The chain recombines TRBV29-1 with TRBJ1-4, with 9 bases lining up with TRBD1. Trimming removed 5 bases from V and 8 bases from J; junction bases left unmatched: 9. CDR3 size: 14 residues. CDR1 and CDR2 from the germline V gene are SQVTM and ANQGSEA. The CDR3 region is CSVYLQGAREKLFF. CDR3 coding DNA: TGCAGCGTTTACCTACAGGGGGCGCGGGAAAAACTGTTTTTT.

The CDR3 DNA sequence: TGTGCCACCAGGGGGGGAAGCAATCAGCCCCAGCATTTT. The encoded protein is CATRGGSNQPQHF. This sequence joins TRBV24-1 and TRBJ1-5; tentatively, D is TRBD1 (5 bases). Trimming cost V 7 bases and J 1 base, with 7 bases left between them. The CDR3 loop spans 13 amino acids. Looked up from germline, CDR1 is KGHDR and CDR2 is SFDVKD.

The rearrangement uses TRBV6-6 and TRBJ1-6, with D uncertain. Germline V gene lookup returns CDR1 MNHNY and CDR2 SVGAGI (reference sequence). V lost 1 base and J lost 7, with 14 bases in between. The CDR3 sequence is 16 residues long. The CDR3 region is CASSYWGSKDNSPLHF. The CDR3, as DNA: TGTGCCAGCAGTTACTGGGGATCGAAGGACAATTCACCCCTCCACTTT.

For this clonotype: Mismatch with germline at one junction end may stem from a read error. The chain links TRBV6-4 to TRBJ2-1; 12 nucleotides match TRBD2. Germline assignment: CDR1 MRHNA and CDR2 SNTAGT. This CDR3 is 15 amino acids long. The CDR3, as DNA: TGTGCCAGCAGTGAACTAGCGGGGGGCCTGGGTGAGCAGATCTTC. The encoded protein is CASSELAGGLGEQIF.

The table lists this clonotype with a few counts. V and J are TRBV7-2 and TRBJ2-6; D gene unclear. Germline V CDR1 and CDR2: SGHTA, FQGNSA. V was clipped by 5 bases and J by 0 bases, with 14 bases between them. This CDR3 spans 17 amino acids. The CDR3 region is CASSLGSFLSGANVLTF. The CDR3 DNA reads TGTGCCAGCAGCCTTGGTAGCTTCCTCTCTGGGGCCAACGTCCTGACTTTC.

V is TRBV27 and J is TRBJ2-1; 8 bases map to TRBD2. Germline-derived CDR1 and CDR2 are MNHEY and SMNVEV (reference sequence). This CDR3 is built from 17 residues. V lost 6 bases, J lost 2 bases, and 12 bases stayed unmatched. For the CDR3, the DNA is TGTGCCAGCAGCAGCCTCACCGGGGGGGGAGCCTACAATGAGCAGTTCTTC. This codes for CASSSLTGGGAYNEQFF.

The chain recombines TRBV3-1 with TRBJ1-4; D might be TRBD1 (5 bases). Germline V gene data show CDR1 as LGHDT and CDR2 as YNNKEL (reference sequence). This CDR3 comprises 15 residues. V gave up 2 bases and J gave up 7 bases, with 14 bases separating them. The CDR3 DNA sequence: TGTGCCAGCAGCCAACGGGGCTCCGGAAGTGAAAAACTGTTTTTT. This sequence encodes CASSQRGSGSEKLFF. The complete variable domain, with remaining parts taken from reference TRBV3-1 and TRBJ1-4, reads DTAVSQTPKYLVTQMGNDKSIKCEQNLGHDTMYWYKQDSKKFLKIMFSYNNKELIINETVPNRFSPKSPDKAHLNLHINSLELGDSAVYFCASSQRGSGSEKLFFGSGTQLSVL.

This clonotype appeared a few times. The chain uses TRBV3-1 and TRBJ2-7; TRBD1 agrees at 8 bases. This CDR3 has 13 amino acids. V shed 10 bases and J 3 bases; nucleotides not matched to a gene: 8. Germline V gives CDR1 LGHDT, CDR2 YNNKEL (reference sequence). This CDR3 is CAISAGGNYEQYF. The CDR3 nucleotides read TGTGCCATTTCTGCAGGGGGCAACTACGAGCAGTACTTC.

This clonotype was seen a few times. The chain recombines TRBV10-3 with TRBJ2-1; no firm D call. V lost 0 bases to trimming and J lost 1 base, with 7 bases between them. The CDR3 has 15 residues. The germline CDR1 and CDR2 sequences are ENHRY and SYGVKD. CDR3 sequence reads: CAISESVGSYNEQFF. The DNA of the CDR3 is TGTGCCATCAGTGAGTCGGTGGGGTCCTACAATGAGCAGTTCTTC.

The V and J genes are TRBV7-4 and TRBJ2-7, with D uncertain. The CDR3 contains 15 residues. Between the trimmed V and J ends, which lost 5 bases and 2 bases, there was a span of 16 bases. Germline loops: CDR1 SGHVT, CDR2 SQSDAQ. CDR3 region: CASSPMGYPPYEQYF. CDR3 coding DNA: TGTGCCAGCAGCCCAATGGGATACCCTCCCTACGAGCAGTACTTC.